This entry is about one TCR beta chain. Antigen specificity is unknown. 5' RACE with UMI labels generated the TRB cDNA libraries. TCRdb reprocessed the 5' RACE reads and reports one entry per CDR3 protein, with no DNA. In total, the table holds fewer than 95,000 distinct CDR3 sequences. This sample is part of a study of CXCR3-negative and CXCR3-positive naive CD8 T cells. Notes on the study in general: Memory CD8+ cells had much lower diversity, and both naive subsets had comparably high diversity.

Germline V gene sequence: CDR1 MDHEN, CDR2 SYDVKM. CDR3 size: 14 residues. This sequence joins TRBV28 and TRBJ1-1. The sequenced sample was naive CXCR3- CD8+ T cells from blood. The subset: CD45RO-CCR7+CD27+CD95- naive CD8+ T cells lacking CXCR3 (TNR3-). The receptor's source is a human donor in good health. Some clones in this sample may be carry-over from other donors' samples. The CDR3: CASSWGLGATEAFF.